One sample yielded the 3 T cell receptor beta chains listed below, sequenced in a study of T cells in Graves' hyperthyroidism and ophthalmopathy. TCR beta CDR3 sequences were amplified from RNA transcripts. RT-PCR in the first round (using the HTBI primer set) targeted the TCR CDR3. TCRdb re-called the multiplex PCR reads through MiXCR, storing one row per CDR3 protein. Of a few hundred thousand distinct CDR3 sequences in the sample, 15% to 18% were seen once. Specimen: blood. The receptors here all came from a woman aged 25 to 45 with Graves' hyperthyroidism.

In regard to this clonotype: With a much larger clone just one base away, this may be a read error. The V call is TRBV7-6, the J call TRBJ2-4; a possible D gene is TRBD2 (5 bases). The CDR3 spans 12 residues. V was clipped by 5 bases and J by 8 bases, with 10 bases between them. Germline loops: CDR1 SGHVS, CDR2 FNYEAQ. CDR3 sequence: CASSPTGDIQYF. The DNA of the CDR3 is TGTGCCAGCAGCCCGACCGGGGACATTCAGTACTTC. The full variable domain, in which reference TRBV7-6 and TRBJ2-4 provide the parts outside the CDR3, is GAGVSQSPRYKVTKRGQDVALRCDPISGHVSLYWYRQALGQGPEFLTYFNYEAQQDKSGLPNDRFSAERPEGSISTLTIQRTEQRDSAMYRCASSPTGDIQYFGAGTRLSVL.

This clonotype was observed at least ten times. The chain is built from TRBV18 and TRBJ2-1, with 8 bases that match TRBD1. Germline V CDR1 and CDR2: KGHSH, LQKENI. V lost 0 bases and J lost 4; bases outside the gene matches: 5. The CDR3 totals 16 residues. The CDR3 DNA reads as TGTGCCAGCTCACCACCAGGGCAGGGGGCTTACAATGAGCAGTTCTTC. It translates to CASSPPGQGAYNEQFF.

This clonotype was counted between two and nine times. The chain is built from TRBV12-3 or TRBV12-4 and TRBJ2-3; D ambiguous. The CDR3 consists of 15 residues. V gave up 0 bases and J gave up 4 bases, with 11 bases separating them. The CDR3 sequence: CASSLARAGSDTQYF. The CDR3 nucleotides are TGTGCCAGCAGTTTAGCTAGGGCTGGATCAGATACGCAGTATTTT.